The 27 T cell receptor beta chains reported below all come from one sample, sequenced in a study of T cell changes during pregnancy in multiple sclerosis. Libraries were prepared by immunoSEQ multiplex PCR; TCRdb keeps only in-frame clonotypes and omits some of them. The data contain 45,000 to 55,000 clones, 88% of them singletons. The sequencing here drew on CD4+ T cells from peripheral blood mononuclear cells, taken in the second trimester of pregnancy. The receptors shown here come from a female donor with multiple sclerosis, enrolled in a pregnancy study.

The chain uses TRBV2 and TRBJ1-2; TRBD1 might be the D (5 bases). V was clipped by 5 bases and J by 4 bases, with 17 bases between them. This CDR3 spans 15 amino acids. Germline lookup yields CDR1 SNHLY and CDR2 FYNNEI. CDR3 DNA: TGTGCCAGCAGTCCGAGACAGCACCACCCCTATGGCTACACCTTC. Translation: CASSPRQHHPYGYTF.

Of note for this clone: Other nucleotide sequences in the sample specify the same CDR3. V and J are TRBV7-2 and TRBJ2-7; D is uncertain. This CDR3 contains 13 residues. From germline, CDR1 is SGHTA and CDR2 FQGNSA. Between the trimmed V and J ends, which lost 1 base and 0 bases, there was a span of 4 bases. The CDR3 protein is CASSLDSSYEQYF. The DNA for the CDR3 is TGTGCCAGCAGCTTAGACAGCTCCTACGAGCAGTACTTC. The complete variable domain, with remaining parts taken from reference TRBV7-2 and TRBJ2-7, reads GAGVSQSPSNKVTEKGKDVELRCDPISGHTALYWYRQSLGQGLEFLIYFQGNSAPDKSGLPSDRFSAERTGGSVSTLTIQRTQQEDSAVYLCASSLDSSYEQYFGPGTRLTVT.

The chain joins TRBV5-1 to TRBJ2-1; a possible D gene is TRBD1 (5 bases). This CDR3 region has 17 residues. Germline CDR1 and CDR2: SGHRS and YFSETQ. The V end lost 0 bases, the J end lost 0 bases, and 13 bases lay between the germline ends. The chain's CDR3 is CASSLGVQGSSYNEQFF. The CDR3, as DNA: TGCGCCAGCAGCTTGGGGGTCCAGGGTAGCTCCTACAATGAGCAGTTCTTC.

The CDR3 bases are TGTGCCAGCTCACCCCAAACTAGGGTACGGACCCAGTACTTC. It specifies CASSPQTRVRTQYF. The genes are TRBV18 and TRBJ2-5; D perhaps matches TRBD2 (5 bases). Trimming removed 3 bases at V and 7 bases at J, with 15 bases between. CDR1 is KGHSH and CDR2 is LQKENI in the germline V gene. The CDR3 length is 14 residues.

The chain has TRBV27 and TRBJ1-2; 7 bases are a match to TRBD1. The germline V gene encodes CDR1 MNHEY and CDR2 SMNVEV (reference sequence). J lost 8 bases, V lost 8 bases, and 8 bases had no gene match. The CDR3 loop spans 12 amino acids. The CDR3 DNA follows: TGTGCCAGCCGTACAGGGGCCGACGGCTACACCTTC. This encodes CASRTGADGYTF.

CDR3 coding DNA: TGCGCCAGCAGCCACACGGACTGGAGCTCCTACAATGAGCAGTTCTTC. This translates into CASSHTDWSSYNEQFF. V gene TRBV4-1 combines with J gene TRBJ2-1; tentatively, D is TRBD2 (5 bases). Trimming stripped 3 bases from V and 0 bases from J, with 12 bases between. The germline V gene encodes CDR1 MGHRA and CDR2 YSYEKL. The CDR3 covers 16 residues.

The chain links TRBV2 to TRBJ2-2; TRBD1 matches 8 bases. The CDR3 is 16 residues long. V dropped 8 bases and J dropped 1; count of bases not matched to a gene: 9. Germline V lookup: CDR1 SNHLY, CDR2 FYNNEI. The CDR3 protein is CASALQGAKNTGELFF. In nucleotides, the CDR3 is TGTGCCAGCGCCCTGCAGGGGGCGAAGAACACCGGGGAGCTGTTTTTT. Drawing the rest from reference TRBV2 and TRBJ2-2, the complete variable domain is EPEVTQTPSHQVTQMGQEVILRCVPISNHLYFYWYRQILGQKVEFLVSFYNNEISEKSEIFDDQFSVERPDGSNFTLKIRSTKLEDSAMYFCASALQGAKNTGELFFGEGSRLTVL.

This chain joins TRBV7-9 and TRBJ1-1; 9 nucleotides line up with TRBD1. Germline assignment: CDR1 SEHNR and CDR2 FQNEAQ (reference sequence). This CDR3 spans 14 amino acids. The V and J ends lost 3 bases and 3 bases, in that order; junction bases with no gene match: 2. The CDR3 reads CASSFGTGYTEAFF. The CDR3 DNA follows: TGTGCCAGCAGCTTTGGGACAGGGTACACTGAAGCTTTCTTT. The complete variable domain, with remaining parts taken from reference TRBV7-9 and TRBJ1-1, reads DTGVSQNPRHKITKRGQNVTFRCDPISEHNRLYWYRQTLGQGPEFLTYFQNEAQLEKSRLLSDRFSAERPKGSFSTLEIQRTEQGDSAMYLCASSFGTGYTEAFFGQGTRLTVV.

This clone was detected only a few times. The rearrangement joins TRBV5-1 to TRBJ1-4; D remains unclear. Trimming cost V 0 bases and J 8 bases, with 11 bases left between them. Germline assignment: CDR1 SGHRS and CDR2 YFSETQ. The CDR3 extends over 14 amino acids. The CDR3 sequence: CASSLGEGGEKLFF. DNA for the CDR3: TGCGCCAGCAGCTTGGGAGAGGGCGGAGAAAAACTGTTTTTT.

V and J are TRBV10-3 and TRBJ2-1; D perhaps matches TRBD1 (5 bases). This CDR3 has 13 amino acids. Germline assignment: CDR1 ENHRY and CDR2 SYGVKD. Between the trimmed V and J ends, which lost 7 bases and 8 bases, there was a span of 15 bases. The CDR3 loop is CAITLGPADEQFF. As DNA, the CDR3 is TGTGCCATCACACTGGGGCCGGCCGATGAGCAGTTCTTC.

This clone qualifies as medium-sized. This sequence joins TRBV7-2 and TRBJ2-3; D gene ambiguous. The V gene lost 1 base and the J gene lost 0 bases, with 5 bases spanning the gap. Germline CDR1 SGHTA, CDR2 FQGNSA. This CDR3 has 14 residues. In DNA form, the CDR3 reads TGTGCCAGCAGCTTAGTGCAGAGCACAGATACGCAGTATTTT. Its translation is CASSLVQSTDTQYF.

The rearrangement links TRBV7-2 to TRBJ1-1, with D possibly being TRBD1 (6 bases). The germline V gene has CDR1 SGHTA and CDR2 FQGNSA. Trimming took off 0 bases at V and 5 bases at J, with 13 bases between the two ends. CDR3 length: 15 residues. The CDR3 nucleotides are TGTGCCAGCAGCTTAGCAGGGGGAAAGAAGACTGAAGCTTTCTTT. Protein: CASSLAGGKKTEAFF.

This chain uses TRBV14 with TRBJ1-2; 9 bases are a match to TRBD1. This CDR3 comprises 17 residues. V lost 5 bases and J lost 2; bases outside the gene matches: 12. Germline assignment: CDR1 SGHDN and CDR2 FVKESK. The CDR3 bases are TGTGCCAGCAGCTTAAGGCTTCCGGGACAGGGAAACTATGGCTACACCTTC. It specifies CASSLRLPGQGNYGYTF.

The V gene is TRBV7-9, the J gene TRBJ2-5; 7 bases are a match to TRBD2. Germline V gene data show CDR1 as SEHNR and CDR2 as FQNEAQ (reference sequence). Trimming took 4 bases from V and 5 from J; bases not matched to a gene: 4. The CDR3 runs 13 residues. The CDR3 here is CASSSFGGETQYF. CDR3 bases: TGTGCCAGCAGCTCTTTCGGGGGGGAGACCCAGTACTTC. Variable domain in full (rest from reference TRBV7-9 and TRBJ2-5): DTGVSQNPRHKITKRGQNVTFRCDPISEHNRLYWYRQTLGQGPEFLTYFQNEAQLEKSRLLSDRFSAERPKGSFSTLEIQRTEQGDSAMYLCASSSFGGETQYFGPGTRLLVL.

This clone was picked up one time. The rearrangement uses TRBV5-6 and TRBJ1-1, with D hard to call. CDR1 SGHDT and CDR2 YYEEEE come from the germline V gene. The germline V and J ends were trimmed by 2 bases and 7 bases, with 12 bases remaining between them. The CDR3 contains 13 residues. The CDR3 here is CASSFRRKDEAFF. CDR3 sequence (DNA): TGTGCCAGCAGCTTCCGGCGGAAAGATGAAGCTTTCTTT.

This rearrangement joins TRBV28 to TRBJ1-3; 7 nucleotides line up with TRBD1. The CDR3 contains 15 residues. V lost 3 bases to trimming and J lost 4 bases; unmatched junction nucleotides: 6. The germline gives CDR1 MDHEN, CDR2 SYDVKM. CDR3 sequence reads: CASSLDQGDGNTIYF. DNA of the CDR3: TGTGCCAGCAGTTTGGACCAGGGGGACGGAAACACCATATATTTT.

The sample holds a few counts of this clone. This sequence joins TRBV25-1 and TRBJ1-1; no firm D call. CDR3 size: 11 residues. Germline CDR1 and CDR2: MGHDK and SYGVNS. The ends were cut back, 5 bases at V and 1 base at J, with 2 bases in the middle. This CDR3 is CASSQNTEAFF. CDR3 in DNA: TGTGCCAGCAGTCAGAACACTGAAGCTTTCTTT.

The V and J genes are TRBV28 and TRBJ1-5; D possibly corresponds to TRBD1 (5 bases). Deletions cut 6 bases from V and 2 bases from J, with 11 bases between. Germline CDR1 reads MDHEN; CDR2 reads SYDVKM. The CDR3 spans 14 residues. The CDR3 protein is CASSPAGRNQPQHF. CDR3 nucleotide sequence: TGTGCCAGCAGCCCCGCAGGGCGCAATCAGCCCCAGCATTTT.

The rearrangement links TRBV18 to TRBJ2-1, with TRBD2 matching 9 bases. Germline V gene sequence: CDR1 KGHSH, CDR2 LQKENI. V shed 3 bases, J shed 10 bases, and the junction held 13 bases outside the gene matches. This CDR3 is 16 amino acids long. CDR3 amino acids: CASSPSGREGLAEQFF. CDR3 DNA: TGTGCCAGCTCACCCAGCGGGCGGGAGGGCCTTGCGGAGCAGTTCTTC.

In this sample, this clone turned up once. This chain joins TRBV6-4 and TRBJ1-5, with D uncertain. CDR1 MRHNA and CDR2 SNTAGT come from the germline V gene. The V end lost 4 bases, the J end lost 3 bases, and 7 bases lay between the germline ends. The CDR3 sequence is 13 residues long. For the CDR3, the DNA is TGTGCCAGCAGTGGAGGAACCAATCAGCCCCAGCATTTT. Protein product: CASSGGTNQPQHF.

V usage is TRBV7-2 and J usage is TRBJ2-5; a possible D gene is TRBD2 (5 bases). Germline CDR1 is SGHTA and CDR2 is FQGNSA. Trimming shortened V by 8 bases and J by 5 bases, and 12 bases separated the two germline ends. The CDR3 is 12 amino acids. Here the CDR3 reads CASGLNWETQYF. CDR3 in DNA: TGTGCCAGCGGACTGAACTGGGAGACCCAGTACTTC.

The J gene is TRBJ1-1, the V gene TRBV30, with D perhaps TRBD1 (6 bases). The V gene lost 5 bases and the J gene lost 11 bases, with 21 bases spanning the gap. Germline values: CDR1 GTSNPN, CDR2 SVGIG (reference sequence). The CDR3 covers 13 residues. CDR3 sequence: CAWGQSGGSRAFF. The CDR3 nucleotides read TGTGCCTGGGGACAGAGCGGGGGGAGTAGGGCTTTCTTT.

The chain has TRBV7-2 and TRBJ2-3, with 11 bases that match TRBD2. CDR1 is SGHTA and CDR2 is FQGNSA in the germline V gene. The CDR3 is 14 amino acids. The J segment lost 5 bases and the V segment lost 8 bases, leaving 6 bases of the junction unmatched. The CDR3 DNA reads as TGTGCCAGCGGTCTAGCGGGAGGCGAAGATACGCAGTATTTT. Translating gives CASGLAGGEDTQYF. Supplemented by reference TRBV7-2 and TRBJ2-3, the full variable domain reads GAGVSQSPSNKVTEKGKDVELRCDPISGHTALYWYRQSLGQGLEFLIYFQGNSAPDKSGLPSDRFSAERTGGSVSTLTIQRTQQEDSAVYLCASGLAGGEDTQYFGPGTRLTVL.

CDR3 region: CASSQAPMGEQTSGNTIYF. CDR3 bases: TGCGCCAGCAGCCAAGCTCCGATGGGCGAACAGACGTCTGGAAACACCATATATTTT. The V gene is TRBV4-1, the J gene TRBJ1-3; D is ambiguous. With 1 base removed from V and 1 base from J, the gap between germline ends came to 20 bases. CDR1 and CDR2 from the germline V gene are MGHRA and YSYEKL. This CDR3 comprises 19 residues.

This sequence joins TRBV5-6 and TRBJ1-2, with TRBD1 as a possible D gene (5 bases). V lost 3 bases to trimming and J lost 8 bases, with 11 bases between them. The CDR3 extends over 12 amino acids. CDR1 and CDR2 (germline): SGHDT, YYEEEE. Written as DNA, the CDR3 is TGTGCCAGCAGCTCCAGGGTAGAGGGCTACACCTTC. It codes for CASSSRVEGYTF.

The CDR3 spells CASSYEGGRSEQFF. The CDR3 nucleotides are TGTGCCAGCAGTTACGAGGGAGGGAGATCTGAGCAGTTCTTC. The genes are TRBV6-5 and TRBJ2-1; 7 bases are shared with TRBD2. The V gene end was trimmed by 2 bases and the J gene end by 9 bases; junction bases not matched to a gene: 7. Germline V CDR1 and CDR2: MNHEY, SVGAGI. This CDR3 is built from 14 residues.

This clone occurred once. The V call is TRBV5-5, the J call TRBJ2-7; TRBD2 matches at 12 bases. The CDR3 is made up of 20 amino acids. Germline trimming cut 3 bases from V and 5 bases from J; bases unmatched to any gene: 21. Looked up from germline, CDR1 is SGHKS and CDR2 is YYEKEE (reference sequence). As DNA, the CDR3 is TGTGCCAGCAGCTCTCAGGGGCGTAGACTAGCGGGAGATCCAGTCGACGAGCAGTACTTC. Protein sequence: CASSSQGRRLAGDPVDEQYF.